This TCR beta chain was recorded in a study of blood T cell repertoires in COVID-19. Study at large: Italy, Spain and the United States were the sources of the convalescent and acute COVID-19 samples. Sources were T cells, B-cell-depleted T cells, or PBMCs; the material itself was cDNA or gDNA.

Under the authors' procedure: The authors estimated nucleated cell counts from reference gene primer amplification. Sequencing was performed with immunoSEQ multiplex PCR; in TCRdb, only in-frame clones are kept and a portion is missing. V, J and clone size are those of that table, while D and trimming were read from the DNA. The data contain roughly 60,000 clones, 65% to 90% of them singletons. The CDR3 is 15 amino acids. CDR1 is GTSNPN, CDR2 SVGIG, per germline (reference sequence). Trimming cost V 0 bases and J 7 bases, with 18 bases left between them. Input material: peripheral blood. The receptor's source is a woman aged 60-75 years with acute or convalescent COVID-19. This chain joins TRBV30 and TRBJ1-2; tentatively, D is TRBD1 (5 bases). CDR3 loop: CAWSVRAPGYGGYTF. The DNA for the CDR3 is TGTGCCTGGAGTGTACGGGCCCCAGGGTATGGTGGCTACACCTTC.